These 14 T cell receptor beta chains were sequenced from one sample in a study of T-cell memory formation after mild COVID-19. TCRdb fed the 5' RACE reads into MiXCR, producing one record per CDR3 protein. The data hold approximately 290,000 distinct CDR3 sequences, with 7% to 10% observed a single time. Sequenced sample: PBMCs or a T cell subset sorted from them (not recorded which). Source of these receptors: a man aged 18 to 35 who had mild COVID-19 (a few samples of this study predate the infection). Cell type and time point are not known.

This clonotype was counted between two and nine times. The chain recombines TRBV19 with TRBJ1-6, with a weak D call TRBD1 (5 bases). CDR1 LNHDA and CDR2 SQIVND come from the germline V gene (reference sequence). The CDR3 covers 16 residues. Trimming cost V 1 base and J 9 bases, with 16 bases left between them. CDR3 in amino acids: CASSIGRRGGGSPLHF. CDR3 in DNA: TGTGCCAGTAGTATAGGAAGGCGAGGCGGGGGTTCACCCCTCCACTTT.

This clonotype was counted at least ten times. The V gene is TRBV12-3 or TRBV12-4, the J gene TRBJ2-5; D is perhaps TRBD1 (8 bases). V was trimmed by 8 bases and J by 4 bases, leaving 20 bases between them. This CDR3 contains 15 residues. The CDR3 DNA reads TGTGCCAGCCGCAGACAGGGGACGGGAGGAGAGACCCAGTACTTC. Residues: CASRRQGTGGETQYF.

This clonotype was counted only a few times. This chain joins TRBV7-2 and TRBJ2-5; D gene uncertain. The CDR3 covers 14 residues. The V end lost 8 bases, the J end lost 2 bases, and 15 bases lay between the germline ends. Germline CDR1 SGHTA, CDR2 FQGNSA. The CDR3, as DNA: TGTGCCAGCCGCCCTCGAGGCGGTCAAGAGACCCAGTACTTC. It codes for CASRPRGGQETQYF. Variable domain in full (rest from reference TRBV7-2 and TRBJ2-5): GAGVSQSPSNKVTEKGKDVELRCDPISGHTALYWYRQSLGQGLEFLIYFQGNSAPDKSGLPSDRFSAERTGGSVSTLTIQRTQQEDSAVYLCASRPRGGQETQYFGPGTRLLVL.

CDR3 DNA: TGTGCCAGCAGTAAAACAGGGTTTGGCGATGAAAAACTGTTTTTT. As protein: CASSKTGFGDEKLFF. The chain combines TRBV6-5 with TRBJ1-4; tentatively, D is TRBD1 (6 bases). Trimming pared 5 bases from V and 6 bases from J, leaving 16 bases between. This CDR3 has 15 residues. Germline CDR1 is MNHEY and CDR2 is SVGAGI.

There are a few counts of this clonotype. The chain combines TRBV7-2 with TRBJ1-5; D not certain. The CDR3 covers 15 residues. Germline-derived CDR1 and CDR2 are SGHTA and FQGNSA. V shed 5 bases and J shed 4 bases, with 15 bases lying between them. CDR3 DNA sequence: TGTGCCAGCAGCGATACCACCAAAGGAAATCAGCCCCAGCATTTT. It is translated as CASSDTTKGNQPQHF.

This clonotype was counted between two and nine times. The CDR3 loop reads CASPDGTGWHEQYV. The CDR3 nucleotides read TGCGCCAGCCCGGACGGGACAGGGTGGCACGAGCAGTACGTC. This chain connects TRBV5-1 to TRBJ2-7; the match to TRBD1 covers 9 bases. Germline V lookup: CDR1 SGHRS, CDR2 YFSETQ. After removal of 7 bases from V and 5 bases from J, the junction contained 10 bases not matched to a gene. The CDR3 spans 14 residues.

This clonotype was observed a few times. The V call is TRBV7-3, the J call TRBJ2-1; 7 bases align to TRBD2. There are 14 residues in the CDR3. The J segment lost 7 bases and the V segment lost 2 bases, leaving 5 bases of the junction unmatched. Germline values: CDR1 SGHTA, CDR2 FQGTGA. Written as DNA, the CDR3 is TGTGCCAGCAGCTTACCCGGGGGGTCAAATGAGCAGTTCTTC. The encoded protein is CASSLPGGSNEQFF.

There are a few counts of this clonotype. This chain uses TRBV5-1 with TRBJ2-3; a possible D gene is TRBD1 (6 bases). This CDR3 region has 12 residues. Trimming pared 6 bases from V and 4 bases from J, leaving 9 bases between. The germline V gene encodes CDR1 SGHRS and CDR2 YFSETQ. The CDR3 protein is CASTGAADTQYF. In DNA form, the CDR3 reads TGCGCCAGCACAGGGGCTGCAGATACGCAGTATTTT.

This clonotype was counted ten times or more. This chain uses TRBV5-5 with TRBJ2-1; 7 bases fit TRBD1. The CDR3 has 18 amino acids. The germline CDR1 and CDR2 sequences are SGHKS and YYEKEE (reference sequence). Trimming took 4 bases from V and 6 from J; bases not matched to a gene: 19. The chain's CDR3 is CASSPIFDATGNVNEQFF. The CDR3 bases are TGTGCCAGCAGCCCTATATTTGATGCGACAGGGAATGTCAATGAGCAGTTCTTC.

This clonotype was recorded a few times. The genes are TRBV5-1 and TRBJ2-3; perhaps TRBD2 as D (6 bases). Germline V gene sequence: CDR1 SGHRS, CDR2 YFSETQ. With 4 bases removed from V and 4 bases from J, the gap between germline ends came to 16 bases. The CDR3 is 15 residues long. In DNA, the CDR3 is TGCGCCAGCAGCCCGGAGGGCGGGGTGCCAGATACGCAGTATTTT. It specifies CASSPEGGVPDTQYF.

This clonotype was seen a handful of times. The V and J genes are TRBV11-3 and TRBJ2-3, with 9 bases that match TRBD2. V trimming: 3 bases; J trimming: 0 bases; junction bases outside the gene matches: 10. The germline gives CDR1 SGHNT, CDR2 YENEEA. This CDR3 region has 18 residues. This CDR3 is CASSFEGSAGGSTDTQYF. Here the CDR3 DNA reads TGTGCCAGCAGCTTTGAAGGGAGCGCGGGGGGGAGCACAGATACGCAGTATTTT. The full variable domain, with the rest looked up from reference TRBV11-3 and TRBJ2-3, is EAGVVQSPRYKIIEKKQPVAFWCNPISGHNTLYWYLQNLGQGPELLIRYENEEAVDDSQLPKDRFSAERLKGVDSTLKIQPAELGDSAVYLCASSFEGSAGGSTDTQYFGPGTRLTVL.

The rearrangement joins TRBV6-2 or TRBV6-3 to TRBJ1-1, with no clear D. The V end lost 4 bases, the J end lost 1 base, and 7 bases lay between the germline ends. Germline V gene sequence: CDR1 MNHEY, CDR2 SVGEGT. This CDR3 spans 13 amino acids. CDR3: CASSWQTNTEAFF. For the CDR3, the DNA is TGTGCCAGCAGTTGGCAGACGAACACTGAAGCTTTCTTT.

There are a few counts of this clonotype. The DNA of the CDR3 is TGTGCCAGCAGCCAGGCCCTCACCGAAAAACTGTTTTTT. Translation: CASSQALTEKLFF. The chain carries TRBV3-1 and TRBJ1-4; D is undetermined. In germline, CDR1 is LGHDT, CDR2 YNNKEL (reference sequence). CDR3 length: 13 residues. V lost 3 bases, J lost 8 bases, and 10 bases lay in between.

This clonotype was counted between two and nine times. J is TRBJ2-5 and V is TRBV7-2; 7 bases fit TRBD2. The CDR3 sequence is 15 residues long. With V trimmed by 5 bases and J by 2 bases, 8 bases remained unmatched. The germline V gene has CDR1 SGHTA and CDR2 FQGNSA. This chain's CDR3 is CASSQGLGRQETQYF. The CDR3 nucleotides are TGTGCCAGCAGCCAAGGACTAGGGAGACAAGAGACCCAGTACTTC.